This T cell receptor beta chain was sequenced during a study of blood T cell repertoires in COVID-19. Some clones are missing from TCRdb's copy, which holds only in-frame ones; the method was immunoSEQ multiplex PCR. The sample holds 200,000 to 250,000 clones, approximately 83% seen once. This clonotype originated in a woman in her twenties or thirties who had recovered from COVID-19. Sequencing was carried out using peripheral blood.

CDR3 sequence (DNA): TGTGCCAGCAGTTTGCCAGGGGTGCGTCGAGAGACCCAGTACTTC. It encodes CASSLPGVRRETQYF. The V gene is TRBV28, the J gene TRBJ2-5; TRBD1 might be the D (6 bases). V was pared by 3 bases and J by 4 bases, with 15 bases between. Germline lookup yields CDR1 MDHEN and CDR2 SYDVKM. This CDR3 spans 15 amino acids.